The 32 T cell receptor beta chains below come from one sample, sequenced in a study of identical twins. Each CDR3 protein gets one entry after TCRdb re-called the 5' RACE reads with MiXCR. This sample has approximately 280,000 distinct CDR3 sequences, with roughly 8.6% found just once. These data also featured in a second study, about yellow fever vaccine responses in identical twins.

The specimen sequenced was memory (CD45RO+) T cells sorted from blood. All receptors come from a woman aged 18 to 35 in good health.

The chain uses TRBV12-3 or TRBV12-4 and TRBJ2-7; 14 nucleotides match TRBD2. With V trimmed by 7 bases and J by 7 bases, 6 bases remained unmatched. CDR3 length: 14 residues. The CDR3 spells CASIAGTSGGEQYV. Here the CDR3 DNA reads TGTGCCAGCATCGCGGGGACTAGCGGGGGAGAGCAGTACGTC.

The chain employs TRBV7-9 and TRBJ1-2; no firm D call. The CDR3 is 16 residues long. The germline V gene has CDR1 SEHNR and CDR2 FQNEAQ (reference sequence). The V end lost 4 bases, the J end lost 5 bases, and 20 bases lay between the germline ends. The CDR3 is CASSSYTQRDQYGYTF. The CDR3 nucleotides read TGTGCCAGCAGCTCTTATACTCAGCGAGACCAATATGGCTACACCTTC.

This chain uses TRBV6-1 with TRBJ1-5; 8 positions agree with TRBD1. J lost 10 bases, V lost 3 bases, and 5 bases had no gene match. CDR3 length equals 13 residues. Looked up from germline, CDR1 is MNHNS and CDR2 is SASEGT. CDR3 loop: CASSETGVVPQHF. The CDR3 DNA is TGTGCCAGCAGTGAGACAGGGGTGGTTCCCCAGCATTTT.

For the CDR3, the DNA is TGCAGCGTTGAGGGGGGAACCAATGAGCAGTTCTTC. As protein: CSVEGGTNEQFF. The chain employs TRBV29-1 and TRBJ2-1, with D perhaps TRBD2 (6 bases). V lost 3 bases and J 6 bases, leaving 9 bases between the germline ends. The CDR3 totals 12 residues. The germline CDR1 and CDR2 sequences are SQVTM and ANQGSEA.

This clonotype was recorded many times. The chain carries TRBV4-2 and TRBJ1-1; possible D gene TRBD1, 5 bases. The germline V and J ends were trimmed by 0 bases and 6 bases, with 17 bases remaining between them. The CDR3 has 16 amino acids. The V gene's germline CDR1 is LGHNA and CDR2 YNFKEQ. CDR3 residues: CASSQDRAGEPAEAFF. DNA for the CDR3: TGTGCCAGCAGCCAAGATAGGGCGGGGGAACCTGCTGAAGCTTTCTTT.

This clonotype occurred many times. The chain combines TRBV5-1 with TRBJ2-5, with no clear D. Trimming stripped 3 bases from V and 2 bases from J, with 5 bases between. Germline V gene sequence: CDR1 SGHRS, CDR2 YFSETQ. This CDR3 is 12 amino acids long. CDR3 sequence (DNA): TGCGCCAGCAGCTCCGGGCAAGAGACCCAGTACTTC. This translates into CASSSGQETQYF.

To note about this clonotype: The junction departs from germline at one end; a sequencing error may be responsible. The chain uses TRBV20-1 and TRBJ1-6; D call uncertain. The CDR3 is 15 amino acids. The germline V gene encodes CDR1 DFQATT and CDR2 SNEGSKA (reference sequence). As DNA, the CDR3 is TGCAGTGCTGGAGAAAAAAAGAGGTCGGATTCACCCCTCCACTTT. It is translated as CSAGEKKRSDSPLHF.

This sequence joins TRBV2 and TRBJ1-1, with D perhaps matching TRBD1 (6 bases). The CDR3 is made up of 16 amino acids. Germline lookup yields CDR1 SNHLY and CDR2 FYNNEI. The ends were cut back, 9 bases at V and 1 base at J, with 21 bases in the middle. DNA for the CDR3: TGTGCCAGTGACGACGGGACACAACCTACGAACACTGAAGCTTTCTTT. Its translation is CASDDGTQPTNTEAFF.

This clonotype came up many times. The chain couples TRBV6-2 or TRBV6-3 to TRBJ2-2; no firm D call. V was trimmed by 1 base and J by 8 bases, leaving 2 bases between them. The germline V gene encodes CDR1 MNHEY and CDR2 SVGEGT. This CDR3 comprises 11 residues. In DNA, the CDR3 is TGTGCCAGCAGTTACTTTGGGGAGCTGTTTTTT. This translates into CASSYFGELFF.

This clonotype turned up a few times. The chain uses TRBV3-1 and TRBJ1-1, with 7 nucleotides matching TRBD1. The CDR3 has 18 amino acids. V trimming: 4 bases; J trimming: 3 bases; junction bases outside the gene matches: 17. The germline V gene has CDR1 LGHDT and CDR2 YNNKEL (reference sequence). The CDR3 reads CASSRGLKGGGIDTEAFF. The CDR3 nucleotides read TGTGCCAGCAGCCGCGGGCTAAAGGGAGGGGGCATAGACACTGAAGCTTTCTTT. The entire variable domain, with the rest obtained from reference TRBV3-1 and TRBJ1-1, is as follows: DTAVSQTPKYLVTQMGNDKSIKCEQNLGHDTMYWYKQDSKKFLKIMFSYNNKELIINETVPNRFSPKSPDKAHLNLHINSLELGDSAVYFCASSRGLKGGGIDTEAFFGQGTRLTVV.

This clonotype was found a few times. This chain uses TRBV29-1 with TRBJ2-1; 11 nucleotides agree with TRBD1. Trimming at V came to 6 bases and at J to 2 bases, leaving 6 bases not matched to a gene. Germline V gene data show CDR1 as SQVTM and CDR2 as ANQGSEA. The CDR3 is made up of 15 amino acids. CDR3 protein: CSVRTGGSTYNEQFF. The CDR3 DNA is TGCAGCGTACGGACAGGGGGCTCAACCTACAATGAGCAGTTCTTC.

This chain joins TRBV28 and TRBJ1-4; D perhaps matches TRBD1 (5 bases). Germline CDR1 and CDR2: MDHEN and SYDVKM. This CDR3 is 14 amino acids long. V was trimmed by 4 bases and J by 5 bases, leaving 11 bases between them. CDR3 DNA: TGTGCCAGCAGTTCGACAGTCCTGAATGAAAAACTGTTTTTT. Its translation: CASSSTVLNEKLFF.

There are many counts of this clonotype. The chain joins TRBV24-1 to TRBJ2-1, with D hard to call. This CDR3 comprises 13 residues. Trimming removed 3 bases at V and 5 bases at J, with 7 bases between. Germline V gene data show CDR1 as KGHDR and CDR2 as SFDVKD. CDR3 amino acids: CATSDQLNNEQFF. The CDR3 bases are TGTGCCACCAGTGATCAATTAAACAATGAGCAGTTCTTC.

This clonotype appeared many times. The CDR3 nucleotides are TGTGCCAGCAGCGTCCTAGGGGGTGGTTCTGAAAAACTGTTTTTT. Its translation is CASSVLGGGSEKLFF. This chain links TRBV7-6 with TRBJ1-4, with D perhaps TRBD1 (6 bases). The germline V gene has CDR1 SGHVS and CDR2 FNYEAQ. This CDR3 region has 15 residues. Trimming stripped 5 bases from V and 7 bases from J, with 17 bases between.

The rearrangement joins TRBV6-1 to TRBJ2-5; D is possibly TRBD2 (6 bases). V lost 10 bases, J lost 1 base, and 10 bases lay in between. This CDR3 spans 12 amino acids. Germline V lookup: CDR1 MNHNS, CDR2 SASEGT. CDR3 region: CATAGIQETQYF. CDR3 sequence (DNA): TGTGCCACGGCGGGAATCCAAGAGACCCAGTACTTC.

This clonotype has just a few counts. The chain couples TRBV5-1 to TRBJ2-7, with D uncertain. Trimming stripped 4 bases from V and 3 bases from J, with 14 bases between. CDR3 size: 14 residues. Germline V gene sequence: CDR1 SGHRS, CDR2 YFSETQ. Here the CDR3 reads CASSQDGVSYEQYF. The CDR3 region has the DNA TGCGCCAGCAGCCAGGACGGAGTAAGCTACGAGCAGTACTTC.

V gene TRBV7-3 combines with J gene TRBJ2-3, with D unclear. Looked up from germline, CDR1 is SGHTA and CDR2 is FQGTGA. The CDR3 consists of 11 residues. The V end was cut by 4 bases, the J end by 7 bases, with 6 bases between. The chain's CDR3 is CASSSRNTQYF. The CDR3 DNA is TGTGCCAGCAGCTCACGAAATACGCAGTATTTT.

This clonotype has more than one count but fewer than ten. The chain links TRBV6-1 to TRBJ2-1, with 7 positions matching TRBD2. Germline CDR1 MNHNS, CDR2 SASEGT. With 3 bases clipped from V and 0 bases from J, the junction kept 8 bases outside the gene matches. CDR3 length equals 17 residues. CDR3 amino acids: CASSEFFSGNSYNEQFF. The DNA of the CDR3 is TGTGCCAGCAGTGAGTTCTTCAGCGGGAACTCCTACAATGAGCAGTTCTTC.

This clonotype was picked up a small number of times. The chain couples TRBV20-1 to TRBJ2-2; TRBD2 might be the D (6 bases). Trimming cost V 1 base and J 3 bases, with 9 bases left between them. Germline V lookup: CDR1 DFQATT, CDR2 SNEGSKA (reference sequence). The CDR3 runs 14 residues. The CDR3: CSARGGTYTGELFF. CDR3 DNA sequence: TGCAGTGCTAGAGGGGGGACTTACACCGGGGAGCTGTTTTTT.

The CDR3 sequence: CASSLRRKGVFF. In DNA, the CDR3 is TGTGCCAGCAGTCTTCGGAGAAAGGGGGTGTTCTTC. The chain couples TRBV12-3 or TRBV12-4 to TRBJ2-1; a weak D match, TRBD1 (6 bases). CDR3 length: 12 residues. V was shortened by 5 bases and J by 15 bases, with 17 bases between the two germline ends.

This clonotype came up many times. This rearrangement joins TRBV29-1 to TRBJ1-1; TRBD1 might be the D (6 bases). Germline V gene lookup returns CDR1 SQVTM and CDR2 ANQGSEA. The CDR3 is 14 residues long. V lost 4 bases and J lost 4, with 16 bases in between. The CDR3 sequence: CSVVSQGTSTEAFF. CDR3 DNA sequence: TGCAGCGTTGTGTCGCAGGGGACGAGCACTGAAGCTTTCTTT. The full variable domain, in which reference TRBV29-1 and TRBJ1-1 provide the parts outside the CDR3, is SAVISQKPSRDICQRGTSLTIQCQVDSQVTMMFWYRQQPGQSLTLIATANQGSEATYESGFVIDKFPISRPNLTFSTLTVSNMSPEDSSIYLCSVVSQGTSTEAFFGQGTRLTVV.

The gene calls are TRBV27 and TRBJ1-5, with TRBD1 matching over 9 bases. CDR3 size: 14 residues. Germline V CDR1 and CDR2: MNHEY, SMNVEV (reference sequence). With V trimmed by 5 bases and J by 9 bases, 8 bases remained unmatched. The CDR3 DNA follows: TGTGCCAGCAGTAAGGGACAGGGAGAACGGCCCCAGCATTTT. Its translation: CASSKGQGERPQHF.

There are a few counts of this clonotype. CDR3 bases: TGCAGTGCTAGAGATGAAGGGAGAGACACCGGGGAGCTGTTTTTT. Residues: CSARDEGRDTGELFF. This rearrangement joins TRBV20-1 to TRBJ2-2, with a tentative D call TRBD2 (5 bases). V lost 0 bases to trimming and J lost 3 bases, with 11 bases between them. This CDR3 has 15 amino acids. Germline CDR1 reads DFQATT; CDR2 reads SNEGSKA (reference sequence).

The chain carries TRBV24-1 and TRBJ2-3; TRBD2 is a possible D gene (7 bases). Trimming removed 1 base from V and 4 bases from J, with 23 bases in between. Per the germline V gene, CDR1 is KGHDR and CDR2 is SFDVKD. This CDR3 has 19 residues. The CDR3 spells CATSDFPNRDRLAADTQYF. The CDR3 DNA follows: TGTGCCACCAGTGATTTTCCCAACAGGGATCGACTAGCCGCAGATACGCAGTATTTT.

The chain has TRBV7-3 and TRBJ2-2; a weak D match, TRBD2 (6 bases). The CDR3 contains 17 residues. Germline CDR1 and CDR2: SGHTA and FQGTGA. V lost 2 bases and J lost 5, with 18 bases in between. The CDR3 sequence is CASSLPATGVGTGELFF. CDR3 in DNA: TGTGCCAGCAGCTTACCCGCCACGGGGGTTGGGACCGGGGAGCTGTTTTTT. Filled out from reference TRBV7-3 and TRBJ2-2, the complete variable domain reads GAGVSQTPSNKVTEKGKYVELRCDPISGHTALYWYRQSLGQGPEFLIYFQGTGAADDSGLPNDRFFAVRPEGSVSTLKIQRTERGDSAVYLCASSLPATGVGTGELFFGEGSRLTVL.

This clonotype was seen ten or more times. V gene TRBV3-1 combines with J gene TRBJ1-1; TRBD1 matches 9 bases. Trimming at V came to 0 bases and at J to 5 bases, leaving 1 base not matched to a gene. The CDR3 length is 14 residues. Germline CDR1 LGHDT, CDR2 YNNKEL (reference sequence). The CDR3, as DNA: TGTGCCAGCAGCCAAGAACAGGGGGCGACTGAAGCTTTCTTT. It specifies CASSQEQGATEAFF.

This clonotype was counted between two and nine times. The V call is TRBV5-6, the J call TRBJ2-7; D call uncertain. The V gene lost 0 bases and the J gene lost 0 bases, with 7 bases spanning the gap. Germline V gene lookup returns CDR1 SGHDT and CDR2 YYEEEE. CDR3 size: 14 residues. The CDR3 protein is CASSLGLSSYEQYF. The CDR3 region has the DNA TGTGCCAGCAGCTTGGGGCTGTCCTCCTACGAGCAGTACTTC.

The rearrangement links TRBV15 to TRBJ2-4, with D possibly being TRBD1 or TRBD2 (5 bases each). The germline V and J ends were trimmed by 0 bases and 2 bases, with 11 bases remaining between them. This CDR3 spans 16 amino acids. CDR1 and CDR2 (germline): LNHNV, YYDKDF (reference sequence). The CDR3 DNA follows: TGTGCCACCAGCAGAGATCAAGGGGAGACCAAAAACATTCAGTACTTC. Residues: CATSRDQGETKNIQYF.

The genes are TRBV9 and TRBJ2-5; D not certain. V was shortened by 3 bases and J by 5 bases, with 11 bases between the two germline ends. CDR1 is SGDLS and CDR2 is YYNGEE in the germline V gene. There are 13 residues in the CDR3. CDR3 DNA sequence: TGTGCCAGCAGCGCCGGTACTGTGGAGACCCAGTACTTC. Amino acids: CASSAGTVETQYF.

V is TRBV6-1 and J is TRBJ2-6, with a weak D call TRBD1 (5 bases). The CDR3 spans 13 residues. The germline V and J ends were trimmed by 10 bases and 7 bases, with 14 bases remaining between them. Germline V gives CDR1 MNHNS, CDR2 SASEGT. As DNA, the CDR3 is TGTGCCATCAAGCCAGGGCCAGCCAACGTCCTGACTTTC. Amino acid sequence: CAIKPGPANVLTF.

In its sample, this clonotype was seen a few times. The chain combines TRBV20-1 with TRBJ2-1; 7 nucleotides line up with TRBD2. Unmatched junction bases numbered 8, after V lost 6 bases and J lost 3 bases. The germline V gene has CDR1 DFQATT and CDR2 SNEGSKA (reference sequence). This CDR3 is built from 14 residues. The CDR3: CSAYPGGNYNEQFF. The CDR3 region has the DNA TGCAGTGCCTACCCCGGGGGGAACTACAATGAGCAGTTCTTC.

The chain has TRBV5-1 and TRBJ1-1; D call uncertain. Trimming pared 0 bases from V and 3 bases from J, leaving 15 bases between. This CDR3 region has 16 residues. Germline lookup yields CDR1 SGHRS and CDR2 YFSETQ. The CDR3 sequence: CASSLGPPLTYTEAFF. In nucleotides, the CDR3 is TGCGCCAGCAGCTTGGGTCCCCCTCTCACGTACACTGAAGCTTTCTTT.